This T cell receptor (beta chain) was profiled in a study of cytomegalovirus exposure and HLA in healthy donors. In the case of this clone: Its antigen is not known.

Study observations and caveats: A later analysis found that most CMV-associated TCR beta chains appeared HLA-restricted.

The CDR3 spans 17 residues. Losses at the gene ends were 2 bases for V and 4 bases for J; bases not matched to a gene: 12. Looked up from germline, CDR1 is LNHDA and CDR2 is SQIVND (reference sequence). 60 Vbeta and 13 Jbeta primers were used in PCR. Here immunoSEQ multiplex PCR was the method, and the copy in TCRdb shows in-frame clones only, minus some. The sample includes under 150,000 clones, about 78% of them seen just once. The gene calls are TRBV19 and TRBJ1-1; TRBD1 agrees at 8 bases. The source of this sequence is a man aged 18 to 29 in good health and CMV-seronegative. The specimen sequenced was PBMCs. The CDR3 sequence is CASSIQGASFVATEAFF. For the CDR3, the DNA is TGTGCCAGTAGTATACAGGGGGCGTCCTTTGTAGCCACTGAAGCTTTCTTT.